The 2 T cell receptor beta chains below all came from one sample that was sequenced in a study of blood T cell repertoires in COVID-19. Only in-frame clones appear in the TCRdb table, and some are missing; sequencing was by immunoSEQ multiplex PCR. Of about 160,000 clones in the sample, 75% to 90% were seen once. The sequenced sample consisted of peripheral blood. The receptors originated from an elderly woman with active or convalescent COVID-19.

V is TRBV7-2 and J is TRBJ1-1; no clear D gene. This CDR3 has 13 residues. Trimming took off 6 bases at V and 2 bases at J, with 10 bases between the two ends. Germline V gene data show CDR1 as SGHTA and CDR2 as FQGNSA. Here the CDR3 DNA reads TGTGCCAGCAGACAAGAATTAAACACTGAAGCTTTCTTT. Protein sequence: CASRQELNTEAFF.

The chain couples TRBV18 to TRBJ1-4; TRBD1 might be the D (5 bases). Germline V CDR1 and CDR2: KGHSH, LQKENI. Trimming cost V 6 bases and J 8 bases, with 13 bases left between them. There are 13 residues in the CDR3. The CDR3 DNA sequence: TGTGCCAGCTCCCAGGGTTCCGGAGAAAAACTGTTTTTT. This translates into CASSQGSGEKLFF. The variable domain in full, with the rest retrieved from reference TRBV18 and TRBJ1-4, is NAGVMQNPRHLVRRRGQEARLRCSPMKGHSHVYWYRQLPEEGLKFMVYLQKENIIDESGMPKERFSAEFPKEGPSILRIQQVVRGDSAAYFCASSQGSGEKLFFGSGTQLSVL.